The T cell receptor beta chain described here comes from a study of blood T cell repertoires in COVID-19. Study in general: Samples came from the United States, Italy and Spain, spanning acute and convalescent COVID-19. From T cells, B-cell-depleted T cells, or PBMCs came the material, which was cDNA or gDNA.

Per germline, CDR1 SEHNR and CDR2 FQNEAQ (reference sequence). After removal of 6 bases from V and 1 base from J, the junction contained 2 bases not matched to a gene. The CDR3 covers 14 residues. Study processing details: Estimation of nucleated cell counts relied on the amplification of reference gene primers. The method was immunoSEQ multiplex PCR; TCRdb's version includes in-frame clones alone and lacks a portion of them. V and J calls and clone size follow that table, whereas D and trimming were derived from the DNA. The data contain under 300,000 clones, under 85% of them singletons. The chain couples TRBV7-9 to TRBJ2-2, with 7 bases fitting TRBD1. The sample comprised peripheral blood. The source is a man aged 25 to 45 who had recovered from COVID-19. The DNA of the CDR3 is TGTGCCAGCAGAGACAGGGTGAACACCGGGGAGCTGTTTTTT. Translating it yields CASRDRVNTGELFF.